These 3 T cell receptor beta chains were sequenced from one sample in a study of blood T cell repertoires in COVID-19. Measured with immunoSEQ multiplex PCR; TCRdb has only the in-frame clones, and not every one. The sample shows under 130,000 clones, 69% of them seen only once. Material: peripheral blood. The receptors were gathered from an elderly man with acute or convalescent COVID-19.

The chain carries TRBV5-1 and TRBJ2-2; 7 bases line up with TRBD1. V lost 4 bases, J lost 2 bases, and 8 bases stayed unmatched. Looked up from germline, CDR1 is SGHRS and CDR2 is YFSETQ. The CDR3 sequence is 16 residues long. As DNA, the CDR3 is TGCGCCAGCAGCCTCATAGAGGGGGCTAACACCGGGGAGCTGTTTTTT. It is translated as CASSLIEGANTGELFF.

This clone was counted once. The V gene is TRBV18, the J gene TRBJ1-6; D ambiguous. V lost 3 bases and J 8 bases, leaving 14 bases between the germline ends. The CDR3 contains 15 residues. Per germline, CDR1 KGHSH and CDR2 LQKENI. CDR3 loop: CASSPHSSFDSPLHF. In DNA, the CDR3 is TGTGCCAGCTCACCCCACAGTTCTTTCGATTCACCCCTCCACTTT.

The chain combines TRBV6-9 with TRBJ2-1; 10 nucleotides agree with TRBD2. CDR3 length equals 16 residues. Trimming removed 1 base from V and 9 bases from J; junction bases left unmatched: 9. CDR1 is MNHGY and CDR2 is SVAAGI in the germline V gene. CDR3 DNA sequence: TGTGCCAGCAGTTATTTGAGAGCGGGAGGGCCCTTTGAGCAGTTCTTC. Protein: CASSYLRAGGPFEQFF.